A single TCR beta chain is shown here with its context. Sequenced by immunoSEQ multiplex PCR; TCRdb stores in-frame clones only, minus some. Of 150,000 to 200,000 clones in the sample, around 90% are singletons; the top ten hold 2.5% to 3.5%. This sample is drawn from a study of blood T cell repertoires in COVID-19. The overall study: Both acute and convalescent COVID-19 samples were obtained from the United States, Italy and Spain.

The CDR3 has 15 residues. Germline CDR1 MNHNS, CDR2 SASEGT. V lost 0 bases to trimming and J lost 8 bases, with 13 bases between them. The sample consisted of peripheral blood. The TCR comes from a man aged 40-49 years with active or convalescent COVID-19. The rearrangement joins TRBV6-1 to TRBJ1-4; maybe TRBD1 (5 bases). CDR3 sequence reads: CASSEAAGMDEKLFF. CDR3 DNA sequence: TGTGCCAGCAGTGAAGCGGCAGGGATGGACGAAAAACTGTTTTTT.